A single sample gave rise to the 27 T cell receptor beta chains below, sequenced in a study of shared clonotypes between healthy human individuals. Clones were read by immunoSEQ multiplex PCR, and TCRdb kept only the in-frame ones, dropping some. The profile covers 1.5 million to 2.5 million clones, with roughly 94% appearing a single time and approximately 1% taken by the ten largest. CD45RO-negative CD8 cells positively selected for CCR7 made up the naive population, which excluded terminally differentiated effector memory CD45RA+ cells. The sample taken for sequencing was naive CD8+ T cells sorted from blood. The source of these receptors is a man younger than 30 in good health.

This clone has a count of ten or more. At the DNA level, this CDR3 is encoded by other sequences in the same sample as well. The rearrangement uses TRBV27 and TRBJ2-7; 11 bases align to TRBD1. CDR1 is MNHEY, CDR2 SMNVEV, per germline (reference sequence). The CDR3 is 14 residues long. V lost 5 bases, J lost 3 bases, and 3 bases stayed unmatched. The CDR3 nucleotides are TGTGCCAGCAGTCCCGGGACAGGGGGCTACGAGCAGTACTTC. Residues: CASSPGTGGYEQYF.

J is TRBJ1-1 and V is TRBV7-2; 9 nucleotides agree with TRBD1. Germline V gives CDR1 SGHTA, CDR2 FQGNSA. The CDR3 spans 15 residues. V lost 5 bases, J lost 3 bases, and 7 bases stayed unmatched. This CDR3 is CASSDQQGADTEAFF. The CDR3 nucleotides read TGTGCCAGCAGCGACCAACAGGGGGCTGACACTGAAGCTTTCTTT. Filled out from reference TRBV7-2 and TRBJ1-1, the complete variable domain reads GAGVSQSPSNKVTEKGKDVELRCDPISGHTALYWYRQSLGQGLEFLIYFQGNSAPDKSGLPSDRFSAERTGGSVSTLTIQRTQQEDSAVYLCASSDQQGADTEAFFGQGTRLTVV.

This sequence joins TRBV15 and TRBJ1-5; D is undetermined. Trimming pared 3 bases from V and 5 bases from J, leaving 14 bases between. Looked up from germline, CDR1 is LNHNV and CDR2 is YYDKDF (reference sequence). The CDR3 extends over 15 amino acids. Here the CDR3 reads CATSSRIMGDQPQHF. The CDR3, as DNA: TGTGCCACCAGCAGCCGGATTATGGGAGATCAGCCCCAGCATTTT.

This chain connects TRBV10-3 to TRBJ2-5; a weak D match, TRBD2 (5 bases). Trimming stripped 7 bases from V and 0 bases from J, with 12 bases between. Germline V lookup: CDR1 ENHRY, CDR2 SYGVKD. The CDR3 has 14 residues. In nucleotides, the CDR3 is TGTGCCATCAAGAGGGAGCTAAACCAAGAGACCCAGTACTTC. Its translation: CAIKRELNQETQYF.

The V gene is TRBV6-5, the J gene TRBJ2-7; 7 bases align to TRBD1. This CDR3 is built from 14 residues. The germline V gene has CDR1 MNHEY and CDR2 SVGAGI. J lost 0 bases, V lost 6 bases, and 5 bases had no gene match. The CDR3: CASSPDRSSYEQYF. In DNA form, the CDR3 reads TGTGCCAGCAGCCCGGACAGGAGCTCCTACGAGCAGTACTTC.

This chain connects TRBV5-1 to TRBJ1-2; D is undetermined. Germline loops: CDR1 SGHRS, CDR2 YFSETQ. With 0 bases removed from V and 0 bases from J, the gap between germline ends came to 12 bases. CDR3 length: 16 residues. The CDR3 spells CASSLERDGPNYGYTF. CDR3 DNA: TGCGCCAGCAGCTTGGAAAGGGATGGGCCTAACTATGGCTACACCTTC. Based on the CDR3 plus reference TRBV5-1 and TRBJ1-2, the full variable domain is KAGVTQTPRYLIKTRGQQVTLSCSPISGHRSVSWYQQTPGQGLQFLFEYFSETQRNKGNFPGRFSGRQFSNSRSEMNVSTLELGDSALYLCASSLERDGPNYGYTFGSGTRLTVV.

The gene calls are TRBV5-1 and TRBJ1-1; D not certain. The germline V gene has CDR1 SGHRS and CDR2 YFSETQ. V dropped 3 bases and J dropped 2 bases, with 5 bases sitting between them. The CDR3 consists of 12 residues. The CDR3 reads CASSSHNTEAFF. The DNA for the CDR3 is TGCGCCAGCAGCTCCCACAACACTGAAGCTTTCTTT.

The V call is TRBV10-3, the J call TRBJ2-7, with 8 bases matching TRBD1. The CDR3 length is 16 residues. Germline CDR1 reads ENHRY; CDR2 reads SYGVKD. Trimming at V came to 0 bases and at J to 6 bases, leaving 10 bases not matched to a gene. The DNA of the CDR3 is TGTGCCATCAGTGAGTCCCCAGGGGGCGACCGCCCCGAGCAGTACTTC. This codes for CAISESPGGDRPEQYF.

The CDR3 spells CASSFRTGMEQFF. The DNA for the CDR3 is TGCGCCAGCAGCTTCCGTACAGGGATGGAGCAGTTCTTC. This chain links TRBV5-1 with TRBJ2-1; tentative D call: TRBD1 (6 bases). The CDR3 spans 13 residues. The ends were cut back, 2 bases at V and 10 bases at J, with 13 bases in the middle. The germline CDR1 and CDR2 sequences are SGHRS and YFSETQ.

The genes are TRBV5-4 and TRBJ2-7; 13 nucleotides align to TRBD2. The germline V gene encodes CDR1 SGHNT and CDR2 YYREEE (reference sequence). The V segment lost 0 bases and the J segment 3 bases; nucleotides outside the gene matches: 9. The CDR3 totals 18 residues. CDR3 region: CASSLAGTSGIRGYEQYF. The CDR3 region has the DNA TGTGCCAGCAGCTTGGCCGGGACTAGCGGGATACGAGGCTACGAGCAGTACTTC.

V is TRBV29-1 and J is TRBJ2-1; a possible D gene is TRBD2 (6 bases). Germline V gene lookup returns CDR1 SQVTM and CDR2 ANQGSEA. CDR3 length: 12 amino acids. CDR3 coding DNA: TGCCGGGTGGAGGGAGGCGGGAATGAGCAGTTCTTC. Translation gives CRVEGGGNEQFF.

About this clone: The sample holds other DNA sequences that translate to the same CDR3. This chain joins TRBV30 and TRBJ2-1, with D possibly matching TRBD2 (6 bases). V was shortened by 2 bases and J by 0 bases, with 8 bases between the two germline ends. Germline lookup yields CDR1 GTSNPN and CDR2 SVGIG (reference sequence). The CDR3 length is 14 residues. The CDR3 protein is CAWSHGGSYNEQFF. In DNA form, the CDR3 reads TGTGCCTGGAGTCACGGGGGCTCCTACAATGAGCAGTTCTTC.

This chain links TRBV9 with TRBJ2-3; either TRBD1 or TRBD2 may supply D (5 bases each). There are 15 residues in the CDR3. The V end lost 0 bases, the J end lost 3 bases, and 11 bases lay between the germline ends. Germline CDR1 is SGDLS and CDR2 is YYNGEE. The CDR3 is CASSVGGWTTDTQYF. As DNA, the CDR3 is TGTGCCAGCAGCGTAGGGGGGTGGACGACAGATACGCAGTATTTT.

The chain joins TRBV6-5 to TRBJ2-2; D remains unclear. Trimming shortened V by 4 bases and J by 4 bases, and 7 bases separated the two germline ends. This CDR3 spans 13 amino acids. Germline loops: CDR1 MNHEY, CDR2 SVGAGI. The CDR3 sequence: CASSLLFTGELFF. Here the CDR3 DNA reads TGTGCCAGCAGTTTACTGTTCACCGGGGAGCTGTTTTTT.

CDR3 in DNA: TGTGCCAGCAGTTTGGGTAGCGGGCGGGCAGATACGCAGTATTTT. Translation: CASSLGSGRADTQYF. The genes are TRBV28 and TRBJ2-3; 7 bases line up with TRBD2. The CDR3 is 15 residues long. Germline V gene lookup returns CDR1 MDHEN and CDR2 SYDVKM. Trimming at V came to 3 bases and at J to 4 bases, leaving 7 bases not matched to a gene.

The chain couples TRBV6-1 to TRBJ2-7, with 7 bases aligning to TRBD1. V was clipped by 6 bases and J by 4 bases; unmatched bases: 6. Germline V gene sequence: CDR1 MNHNS, CDR2 SASEGT. CDR3 size: 13 residues. CDR3 amino acids: CASRWTGGYEQYF. CDR3 nucleotide sequence: TGTGCCAGCAGATGGACAGGCGGATACGAGCAGTACTTC.

This chain joins TRBV2 and TRBJ2-3; maybe TRBD2 (6 bases). V lost 6 bases and J 0 bases, leaving 22 bases between the germline ends. CDR1 is SNHLY and CDR2 is FYNNEI in the germline V gene. The CDR3 extends over 18 amino acids. CDR3 sequence (DNA): TGTGCCAGCAGCTCCTGGACTACCTCATCCGCTAGCACAGATACGCAGTATTTT. Protein sequence: CASSSWTTSSASTDTQYF.

The chain carries TRBV6-5 and TRBJ1-4, with a possible D match to TRBD1 (5 bases). Trimming removed 2 bases from V and 5 bases from J, with 12 bases in between. The CDR3 has 15 residues. Germline values: CDR1 MNHEY, CDR2 SVGAGI. Here the CDR3 reads CASSYHQGGNEKLFF. CDR3 nucleotides: TGTGCCAGCAGTTACCATCAGGGTGGGAATGAAAAACTGTTTTTT.

The V call is TRBV28, the J call TRBJ2-2; 7 nucleotides match TRBD1. CDR1 is MDHEN, CDR2 SYDVKM, per germline. This CDR3 has 16 residues. V was clipped by 4 bases and J by 0 bases; unmatched bases: 5. Here the CDR3 DNA reads TGTGCCAGCAGTTCCGGGACAGTCGCGAACACCGGGGAGCTGTTTTTT. Translation: CASSSGTVANTGELFF.

V usage is TRBV27 and J usage is TRBJ2-3; a possible D gene is TRBD2 (6 bases). The ends were cut back, 4 bases at V and 1 base at J, with 15 bases in the middle. The length of the CDR3 is 16 residues. Germline lookup yields CDR1 MNHEY and CDR2 SMNVEV (reference sequence). The CDR3 coding sequence is TGTGCCAGCAGTTGGCTGGGAGGTAGCGGCACAGATACGCAGTATTTT. This codes for CASSWLGGSGTDTQYF.

CDR3 sequence reads: CASSLSHLEVPPEQYF. CDR3 in DNA: TGTGCCAGCAGCTTAAGTCACCTGGAGGTGCCGCCCGAGCAGTACTTC. The chain has TRBV11-2 and TRBJ2-7, with D perhaps TRBD2 (5 bases). The CDR3 sequence is 16 residues long. Germline assignment: CDR1 SGHAT and CDR2 FQNNGV. Trimming took off 2 bases at V and 6 bases at J, with 20 bases between the two ends.

The V gene is TRBV2, the J gene TRBJ2-7, with TRBD2 matching over 9 bases. The CDR3 length is 16 residues. With V trimmed by 3 bases and J by 5 bases, 11 bases remained unmatched. CDR1 and CDR2 (germline): SNHLY, FYNNEI. CDR3 nucleotide sequence: TGTGCCAGCAGTGACTCGACTAGCGGACCAACTAACGAGCAGTACTTC. Translated, it gives CASSDSTSGPTNEQYF. The whole variable domain, filled in from reference TRBV2 and TRBJ2-7, reads EPEVTQTPSHQVTQMGQEVILRCVPISNHLYFYWYRQILGQKVEFLVSFYNNEISEKSEIFDDQFSVERPDGSNFTLKIRSTKLEDSAMYFCASSDSTSGPTNEQYFGPGTRLTVT.

The chain combines TRBV7-2 with TRBJ2-3; 8 bases agree with TRBD2. V lost 1 base and J lost 3; bases outside the gene matches: 3. The CDR3 contains 15 residues. Germline V lookup: CDR1 SGHTA, CDR2 FQGNSA. The CDR3 here is CASSLVGLVTDTQYF. The CDR3 DNA sequence: TGTGCCAGCAGCTTAGTGGGACTAGTGACAGATACGCAGTATTTT.

This chain joins TRBV29-1 and TRBJ2-1; D not certain. With 4 bases removed from V and 5 bases from J, the gap between germline ends came to 9 bases. The CDR3 covers 12 residues. CDR1 SQVTM and CDR2 ANQGSEA come from the germline V gene. In DNA form, the CDR3 reads TGCAGCGTTGTGGGATCCCACAATGAGCAGTTCTTC. It yields the protein CSVVGSHNEQFF.

The chain links TRBV9 to TRBJ2-7; 9 nucleotides match TRBD1. Trimming took 3 bases from V and 3 from J; bases not matched to a gene: 4. This CDR3 is 14 amino acids long. CDR1 SGDLS and CDR2 YYNGEE come from the germline V gene. The CDR3 sequence: CASSDGTGNYEQYF. CDR3 bases: TGTGCCAGCAGCGACGGGACAGGGAACTACGAGCAGTACTTC.

The rearrangement uses TRBV2 and TRBJ2-5; 9 nucleotides align to TRBD2. Trimming took 3 bases from V and 0 from J; bases not matched to a gene: 2. Germline V gene sequence: CDR1 SNHLY, CDR2 FYNNEI. CDR3 size: 15 residues. CDR3: CASSEVAGDQETQYF. Written as DNA, the CDR3 is TGTGCCAGCAGTGAGGTAGCGGGGGACCAAGAGACCCAGTACTTC.

This clone was observed a single time. This sample includes further DNA sequences coding for the same CDR3. The chain has TRBV6-5 and TRBJ2-7, with D uncertain. The CDR3 spans 13 residues. CDR1 is MNHEY and CDR2 is SVGAGI in the germline V gene. Trimming took off 2 bases at V and 3 bases at J, with 8 bases between the two ends. CDR3 in amino acids: CASSYAPGYEQYF. The CDR3, as DNA: TGTGCCAGCAGTTACGCACCAGGCTACGAGCAGTACTTC.